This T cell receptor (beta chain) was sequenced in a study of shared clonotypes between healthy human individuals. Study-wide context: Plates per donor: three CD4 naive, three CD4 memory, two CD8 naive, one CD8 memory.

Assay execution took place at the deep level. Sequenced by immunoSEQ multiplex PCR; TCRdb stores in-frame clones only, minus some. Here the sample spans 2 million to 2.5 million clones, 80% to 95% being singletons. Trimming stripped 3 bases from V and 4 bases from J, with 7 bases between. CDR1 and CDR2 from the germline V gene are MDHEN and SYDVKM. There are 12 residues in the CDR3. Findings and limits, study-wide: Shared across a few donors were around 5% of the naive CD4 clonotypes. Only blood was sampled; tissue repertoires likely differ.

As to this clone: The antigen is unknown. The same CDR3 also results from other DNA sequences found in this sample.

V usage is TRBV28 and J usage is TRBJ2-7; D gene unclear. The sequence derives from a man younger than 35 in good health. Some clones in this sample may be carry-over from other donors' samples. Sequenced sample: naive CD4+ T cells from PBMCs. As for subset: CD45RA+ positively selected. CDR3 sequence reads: CASSFPLYEQYF. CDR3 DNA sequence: TGTGCCAGCAGTTTCCCCTTATACGAGCAGTACTTC. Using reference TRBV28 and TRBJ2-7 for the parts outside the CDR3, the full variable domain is DVKVTQSSRYLVKRTGEKVFLECVQDMDHENMFWYRQDPGLGLRLIYFSYDVKMKEKGDIPEGYSVSREKKERFSLILESASTNQTSMYLCASSFPLYEQYFGPGTRLTVT.